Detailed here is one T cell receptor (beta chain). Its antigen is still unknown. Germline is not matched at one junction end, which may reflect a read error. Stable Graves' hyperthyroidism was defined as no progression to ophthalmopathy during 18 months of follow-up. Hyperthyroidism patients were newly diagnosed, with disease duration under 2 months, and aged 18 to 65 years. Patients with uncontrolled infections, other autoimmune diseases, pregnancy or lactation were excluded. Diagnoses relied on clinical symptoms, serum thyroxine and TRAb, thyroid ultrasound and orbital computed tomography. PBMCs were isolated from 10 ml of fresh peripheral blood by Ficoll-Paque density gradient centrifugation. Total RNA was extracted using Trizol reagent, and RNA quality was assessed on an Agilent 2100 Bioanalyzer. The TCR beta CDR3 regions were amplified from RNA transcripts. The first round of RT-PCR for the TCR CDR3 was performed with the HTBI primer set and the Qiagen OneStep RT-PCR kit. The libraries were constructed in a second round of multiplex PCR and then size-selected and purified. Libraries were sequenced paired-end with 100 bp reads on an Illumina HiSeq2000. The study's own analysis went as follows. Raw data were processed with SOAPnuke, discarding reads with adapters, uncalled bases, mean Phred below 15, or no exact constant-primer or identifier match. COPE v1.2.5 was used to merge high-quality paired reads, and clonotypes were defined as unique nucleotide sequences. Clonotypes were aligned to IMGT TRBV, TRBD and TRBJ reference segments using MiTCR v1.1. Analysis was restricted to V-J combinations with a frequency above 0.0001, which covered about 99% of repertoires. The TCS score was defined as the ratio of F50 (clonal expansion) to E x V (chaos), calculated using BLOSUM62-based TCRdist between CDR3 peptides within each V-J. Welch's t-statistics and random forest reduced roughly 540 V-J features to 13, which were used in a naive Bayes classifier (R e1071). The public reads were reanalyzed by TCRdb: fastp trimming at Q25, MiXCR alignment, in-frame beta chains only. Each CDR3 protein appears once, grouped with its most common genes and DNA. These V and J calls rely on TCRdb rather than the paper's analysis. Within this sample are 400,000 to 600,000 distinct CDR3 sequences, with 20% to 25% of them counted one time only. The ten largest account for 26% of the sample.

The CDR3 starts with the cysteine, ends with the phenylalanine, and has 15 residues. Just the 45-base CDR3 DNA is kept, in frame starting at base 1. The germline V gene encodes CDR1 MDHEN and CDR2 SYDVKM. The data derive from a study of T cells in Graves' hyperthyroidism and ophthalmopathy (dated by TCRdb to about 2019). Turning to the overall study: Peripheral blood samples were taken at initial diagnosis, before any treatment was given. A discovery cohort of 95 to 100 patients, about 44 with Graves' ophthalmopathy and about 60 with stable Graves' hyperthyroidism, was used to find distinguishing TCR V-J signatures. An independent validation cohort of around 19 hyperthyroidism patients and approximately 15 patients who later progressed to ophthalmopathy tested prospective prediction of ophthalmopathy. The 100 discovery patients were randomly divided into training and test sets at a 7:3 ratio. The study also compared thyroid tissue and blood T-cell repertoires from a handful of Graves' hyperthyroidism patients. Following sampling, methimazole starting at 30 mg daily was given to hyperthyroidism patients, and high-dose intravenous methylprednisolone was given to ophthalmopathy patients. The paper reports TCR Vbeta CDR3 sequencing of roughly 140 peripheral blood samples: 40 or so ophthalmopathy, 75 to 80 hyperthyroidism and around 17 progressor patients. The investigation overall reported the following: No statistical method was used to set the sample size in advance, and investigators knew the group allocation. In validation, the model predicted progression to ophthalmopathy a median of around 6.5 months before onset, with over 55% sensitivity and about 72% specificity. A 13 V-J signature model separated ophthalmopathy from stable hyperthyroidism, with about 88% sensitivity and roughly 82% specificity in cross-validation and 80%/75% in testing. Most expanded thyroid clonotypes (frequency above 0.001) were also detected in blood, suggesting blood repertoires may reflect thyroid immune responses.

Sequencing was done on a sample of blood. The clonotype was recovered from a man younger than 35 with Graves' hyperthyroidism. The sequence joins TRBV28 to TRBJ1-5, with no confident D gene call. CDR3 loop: CASSLYGTLNQPQHF. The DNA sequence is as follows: TGTGCCAGCAGTTTATACGGCACCTTAAATCAGCCTCAGCATTTT.